This T cell receptor beta chain stems from a study of breast tumors, draining lymph nodes, adjacent tissues. CDR3 length: 14 amino acids. Looked up from germline, CDR1 is DFQATT and CDR2 is SNEGSKA (reference sequence). TCRdb reanalysed the multiplex PCR reads using MiXCR and keeps one entry per CDR3 protein. The sample comprises 100,000 to 150,000 distinct CDR3 sequences, just under 20% of which are singletons, and 3.5% to 4.5% rests with the top ten. Study-level findings and limits: Tumor and nontumor repertoires were significantly more similar in luminal-like than in basal-like breast cancer. Tumors had less TCR diversity than lymph nodes, more than nontumor tissue. Data fit most tumor T cells coming from lymph node, expanding in tumor.

The lymph nodes were axillary draining lymph nodes from breast cancer patients. Note on this clonotype: The antigen is undetermined. Being one base from a much bigger clone, this may be a read error.

The TCR comes from a female donor with breast cancer. Some clones in this sample may be carry-over from other donors' samples. The gene calls are TRBV20-1 and TRBJ1-5, with 10 bases fitting TRBD1. Material: axillary lymph node tissue. CDR3 sequence: CSAARTGGNQSQHF. The CDR3 DNA is TGCAGTGCTGCCCGGACAGGGGGAAATCAGTCCCAGCATTTT.